Sequencing of this TCR beta chain was carried out in a study of cytomegalovirus exposure and HLA in healthy donors. Study results and limitations: Cytomegalovirus association was listed for 164 TCR beta chains. Earlier analysis found most TCR beta V segments productive about 87% or about 30% of the time.

Of note for this clone: Antigen unknown.

The PCR made use of 60 Vbeta and 13 Jbeta primers. Method: immunoSEQ multiplex PCR; TCRdb's copy keeps in-frame clones and lacks some. In the table there are fewer than 300,000 clones, about 80% of which are singletons. The receptor was derived from a girl aged 2-9 years in good health and CMV-seronegative. The sequenced material came from PBMCs.

The CDR3 loop is CATSRGPGQGAAGELFF. Here the CDR3 DNA reads TGTGCCACCAGCAGAGGACCAGGACAGGGGGCGGCCGGGGAGCTGTTTTTT. The rearrangement joins TRBV15 to TRBJ2-2; the match to TRBD1 covers 11 bases. The germline V gene encodes CDR1 LNHNV and CDR2 YYDKDF (reference sequence). With V trimmed by 1 base and J by 6 bases, 7 bases remained unmatched. This CDR3 region has 17 residues.